What follows describes a single T cell receptor (beta chain). This sample is drawn from a study of blood T cell repertoires in COVID-19. Background on the study: COVID-19 samples collected from the United States, Italy and Spain covered acute and convalescent phases.

Authors' data handling: Reference gene primer amplification in the assay estimated nucleated cell counts. Produced via immunoSEQ multiplex PCR; TCRdb's table is partial and in-frame only. For V, J and clone size, that table is used; D and trimming come from the DNA. The sample holds a few hundred thousand clones; more than 75% are singletons and the top ten take around 0.97%. The junction had 12 bases not matched to a gene; V was cut back by 7 bases and J by 10 bases. This CDR3 contains 14 residues. Germline CDR1 reads MNHNY; CDR2 reads SVGAGI (reference sequence). Specimen: peripheral blood. The receptor was derived from a man in his forties with acute or convalescent COVID-19. This rearrangement joins TRBV6-6 to TRBJ2-1; 8 bases agree with TRBD2. This CDR3 is CASTPGRGAKEQFF. In DNA form, the CDR3 reads TGTGCCAGCACCCCCGGGCGGGGGGCGAAAGAGCAGTTCTTC.